Included here is one TCR beta chain sequence, with context. The antigen is unknown. This specimen belongs to a study of human thymus T cells. Findings and limits, study-wide: Thymic repertoires from unrelated individuals overlapped highly, related research reported.

Assay: immunoSEQ multiplex PCR; the TCRdb copy retains only in-frame clones and omits some. The sample consists of about 130,000 clones, around 94% of them appearing once. Resections from corrective heart surgery provided thymus tissue. This CDR3 contains 14 residues. Deletions cut 0 bases from V and 5 bases from J, with 10 bases between. CDR1 is SNHLY and CDR2 is FYNNEI in the germline V gene. The sequence came from a boy under two years old with a congenital heart defect but otherwise immunologically healthy. The sequencing sample was made of thymus tissue. The V call is TRBV2, the J call TRBJ1-2; no firm D call. DNA of the CDR3: TGTGCCAGCAGTGAAGCTCATAAAGGGTATGGCTACACCTTC. It specifies CASSEAHKGYGYTF.